This T cell receptor beta chain was documented in a study of blood T cell repertoires in COVID-19. Study in general: PBMCs, B-cell-depleted T cells, or T cells were the source of the cDNA or gDNA that made up the material.

The assay was immunoSEQ multiplex PCR, and TCRdb's table has in-frame clones only and misses some. The sample holds fewer than 450,000 clones; approximately 84% are singletons and the top ten take 1%. Participant-reported clinical history was the basis for cohort assignment. The sequencing input was PBMCs or T cells enriched from blood (not recorded which). The source is a woman aged 25-40 years who had recovered from COVID-19.

The CDR3 reads CACSGQPAEKLFF. CDR3 nucleotides: TGTGCCTGTTCGGGACAGCCGGCTGAAAAACTGTTTTTT. The chain combines TRBV30 with TRBJ1-4; TRBD1 matches 7 bases. This CDR3 spans 13 amino acids. Per germline, CDR1 GTSNPN and CDR2 SVGIG (reference sequence). V shed 6 bases, J shed 7 bases, and the junction held 8 bases outside the gene matches.